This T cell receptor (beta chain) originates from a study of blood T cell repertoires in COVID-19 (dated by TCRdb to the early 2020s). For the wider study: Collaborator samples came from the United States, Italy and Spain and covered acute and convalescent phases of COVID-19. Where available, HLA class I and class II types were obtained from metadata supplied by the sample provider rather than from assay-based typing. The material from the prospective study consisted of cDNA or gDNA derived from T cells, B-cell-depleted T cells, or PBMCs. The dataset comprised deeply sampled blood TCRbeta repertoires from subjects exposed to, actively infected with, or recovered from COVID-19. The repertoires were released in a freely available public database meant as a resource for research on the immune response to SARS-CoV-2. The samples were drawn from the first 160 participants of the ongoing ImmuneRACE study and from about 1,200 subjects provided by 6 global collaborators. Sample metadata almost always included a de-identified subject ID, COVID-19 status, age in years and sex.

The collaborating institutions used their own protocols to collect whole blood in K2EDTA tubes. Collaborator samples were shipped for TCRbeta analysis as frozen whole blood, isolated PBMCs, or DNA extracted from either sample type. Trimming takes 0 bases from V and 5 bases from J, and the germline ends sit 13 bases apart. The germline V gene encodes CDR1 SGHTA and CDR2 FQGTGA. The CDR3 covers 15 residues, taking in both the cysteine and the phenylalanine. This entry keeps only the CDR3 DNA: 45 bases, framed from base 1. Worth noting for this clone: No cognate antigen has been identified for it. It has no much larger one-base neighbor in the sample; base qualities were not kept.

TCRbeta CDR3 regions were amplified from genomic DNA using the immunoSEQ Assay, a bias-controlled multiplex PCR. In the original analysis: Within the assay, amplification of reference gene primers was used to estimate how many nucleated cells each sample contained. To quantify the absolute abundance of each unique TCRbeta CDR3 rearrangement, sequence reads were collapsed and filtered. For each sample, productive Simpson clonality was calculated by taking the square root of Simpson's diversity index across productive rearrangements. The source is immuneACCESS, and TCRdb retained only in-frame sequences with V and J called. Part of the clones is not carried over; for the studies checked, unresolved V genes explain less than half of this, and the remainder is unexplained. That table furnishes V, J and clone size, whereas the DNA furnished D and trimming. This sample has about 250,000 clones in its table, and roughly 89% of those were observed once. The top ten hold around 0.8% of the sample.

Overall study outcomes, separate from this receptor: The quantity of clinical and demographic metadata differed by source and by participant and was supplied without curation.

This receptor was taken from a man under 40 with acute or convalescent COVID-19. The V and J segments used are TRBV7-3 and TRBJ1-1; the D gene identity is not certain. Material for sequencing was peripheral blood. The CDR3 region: CASSLTGQASTEAFF. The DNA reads TGTGCCAGCAGCTTAACAGGCCAGGCCTCGACTGAAGCTTTCTTT.